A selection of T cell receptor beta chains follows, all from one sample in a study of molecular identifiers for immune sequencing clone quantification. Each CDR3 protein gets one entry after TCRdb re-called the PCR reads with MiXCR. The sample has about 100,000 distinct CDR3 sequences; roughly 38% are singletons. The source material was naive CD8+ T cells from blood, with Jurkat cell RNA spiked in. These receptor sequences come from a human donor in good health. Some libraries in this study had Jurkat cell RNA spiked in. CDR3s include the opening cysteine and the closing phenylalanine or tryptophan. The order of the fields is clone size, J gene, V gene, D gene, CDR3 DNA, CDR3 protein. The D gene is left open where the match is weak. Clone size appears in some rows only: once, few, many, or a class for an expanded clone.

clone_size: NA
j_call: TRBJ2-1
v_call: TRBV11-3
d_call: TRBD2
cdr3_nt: TGTGCCAGCAGCCCCCTAAATAGCGGGCGCAATGAGCAGTTCTTC
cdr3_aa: CASSPLNSGRNEQFF

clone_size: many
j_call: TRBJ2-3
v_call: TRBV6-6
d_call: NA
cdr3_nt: TGTGCCAGCAGATACCCGGGACATCAGGAGGATACGCAGTATTTT
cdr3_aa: CASRYPGHQEDTQYF

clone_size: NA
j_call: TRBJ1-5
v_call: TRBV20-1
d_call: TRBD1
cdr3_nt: TGCAGTGCTAGAATGGACAGGCTGGCAGAGAGCAATCAGCCCCAGCATTTT
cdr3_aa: CSARMDRLAESNQPQHF

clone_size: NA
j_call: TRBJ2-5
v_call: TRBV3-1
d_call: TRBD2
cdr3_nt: TGTGCCAGCAGCCCGGGACTAGCGGGAGGGCCGCGGGAGACCCAGTACTTC
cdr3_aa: CASSPGLAGGPRETQYF

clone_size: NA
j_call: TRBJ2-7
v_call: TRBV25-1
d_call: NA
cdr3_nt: TGTGCCAGCAGTGAATTTCCGGGCTACGAGCAGTACTTC
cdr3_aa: CASSEFPGYEQYF

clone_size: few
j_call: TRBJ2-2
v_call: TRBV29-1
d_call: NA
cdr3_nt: TGCAGCGTTGGAGGCACTGATAACACCGGGGAGCTGTTTTTT
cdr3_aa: CSVGGTDNTGELFF

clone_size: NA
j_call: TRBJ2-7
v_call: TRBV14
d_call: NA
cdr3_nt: TGTGCCAGCAGCCAAGAAGGTGGCAGAGTCTACGAGCAGTACTTC
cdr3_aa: CASSQEGGRVYEQYF

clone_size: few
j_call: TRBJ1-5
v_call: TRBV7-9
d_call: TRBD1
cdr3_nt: TGTGCCAGCACCCAGGGGGATCTCAATCAGCCCCAGCATTTT
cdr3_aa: CASTQGDLNQPQHF

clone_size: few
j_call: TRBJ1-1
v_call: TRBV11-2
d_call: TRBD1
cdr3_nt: TGTGCCAGCAGCACAGGGGCTCACGCTGAAGCTTTCTTT
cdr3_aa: CASSTGAHAEAFF

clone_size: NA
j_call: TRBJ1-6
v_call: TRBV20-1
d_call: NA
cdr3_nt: TGCAGTGTGGGATCACCCCTCCACTTT
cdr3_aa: CSVGSPLHF

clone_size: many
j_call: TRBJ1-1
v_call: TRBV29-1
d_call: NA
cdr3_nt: TGCAGCGCTACGACATCGAACACTGAAGCTTTCTTT
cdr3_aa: CSATTSNTEAFF

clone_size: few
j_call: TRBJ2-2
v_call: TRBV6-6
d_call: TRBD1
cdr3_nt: TGTGCCAGCAGGAGACAGGGGATGAACACCGGGGAGCTGTTTTTT
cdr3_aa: CASRRQGMNTGELFF

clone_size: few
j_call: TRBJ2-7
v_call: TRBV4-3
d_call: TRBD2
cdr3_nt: TGCGCCAGCAGCCAAGTCGGGAGGGGGTACGAGCAGTACTTC
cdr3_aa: CASSQVGRGYEQYF

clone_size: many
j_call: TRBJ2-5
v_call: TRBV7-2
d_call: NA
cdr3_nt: TGTGCCAGCACGCTCCACTCTCAGGGGAGGTTCTGGGAGACCCAGTACTTC
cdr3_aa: CASTLHSQGRFWETQYF

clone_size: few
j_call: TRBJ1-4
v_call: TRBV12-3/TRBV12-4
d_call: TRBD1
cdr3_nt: TGTGCCAGCAGCCTTGACAGGGATGGGACTAATGAAAAACTGTTTTTT
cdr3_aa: CASSLDRDGTNEKLFF

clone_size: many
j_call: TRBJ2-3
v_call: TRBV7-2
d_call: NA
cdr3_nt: TGTGCCAGCAGGGTGGGAGTAGTCACAGATACGCAGTATTTT
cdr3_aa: CASRVGVVTDTQYF

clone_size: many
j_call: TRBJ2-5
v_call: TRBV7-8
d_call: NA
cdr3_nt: TGTGCCAGCAGCTTCTCCGAGACCCAGTACTTC
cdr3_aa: CASSFSETQYF

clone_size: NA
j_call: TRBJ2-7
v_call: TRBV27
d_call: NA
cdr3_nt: TGTGCCAGCAGTGCGGGGTTCTCCTACGAGCAGTACTTC
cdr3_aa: CASSAGFSYEQYF

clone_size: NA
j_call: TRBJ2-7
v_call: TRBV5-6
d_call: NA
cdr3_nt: TGTGCCAGCAGCGACCTGGTTGACGAGCAGTACTTC
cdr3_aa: CASSDLVDEQYF

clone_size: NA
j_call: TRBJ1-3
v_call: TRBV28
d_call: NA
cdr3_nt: TGTGCCAGCAGTTTAATTCGGGTGGGTCAATCAGCTGGAAACACCATATATTTT
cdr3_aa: CASSLIRVGQSAGNTIYF

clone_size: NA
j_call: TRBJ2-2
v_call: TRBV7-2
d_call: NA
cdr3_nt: TGTGCCAGCAGCTTAGGCGTCCAGGCGACCGGGGAGCTGTTTTTT
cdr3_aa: CASSLGVQATGELFF

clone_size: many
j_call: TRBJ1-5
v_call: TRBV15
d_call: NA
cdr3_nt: TGTGCCACCAGCAGAGAGAGGGTACGCAATCAGCCCCAGCATTTT
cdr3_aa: CATSRERVRNQPQHF

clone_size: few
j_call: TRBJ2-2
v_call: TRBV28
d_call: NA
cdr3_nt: TGTGCCAGCAGCCCCCCGGGACTTGGGTTGACCGGGGAGCTGTTTTTT
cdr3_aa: CASSPPGLGLTGELFF

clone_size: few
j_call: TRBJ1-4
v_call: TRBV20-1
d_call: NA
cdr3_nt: TGCAGTGCTAGAGTGGCGGGGGACCAACGGAACGGAAAACTGTTTTTT
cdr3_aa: CSARVAGDQRNGKLFF

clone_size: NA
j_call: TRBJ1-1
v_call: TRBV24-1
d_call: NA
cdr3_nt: TGTGCCACCAGTGTGGTTGAGGACACTGAAGCTTTCTTT
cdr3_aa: CATSVVEDTEAFF

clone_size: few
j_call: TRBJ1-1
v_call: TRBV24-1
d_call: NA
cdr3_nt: TGTGCCACCGTAACCCCCGGGGGTGAAGCTTTCTTT
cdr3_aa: CATVTPGGEAFF

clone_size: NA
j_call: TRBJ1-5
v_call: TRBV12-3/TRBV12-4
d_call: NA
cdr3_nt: TGTGCCAGCAGTTTAGTCGGAGAGAGTCAGCCCCAGCATTTT
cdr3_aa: CASSLVGESQPQHF

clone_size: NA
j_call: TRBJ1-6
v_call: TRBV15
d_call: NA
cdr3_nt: TGTGCCACCAGCAGAGATCGGGGGGGTAATTCACCCCTCCACTTT
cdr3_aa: CATSRDRGGNSPLHF

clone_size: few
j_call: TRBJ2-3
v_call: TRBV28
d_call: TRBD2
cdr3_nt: TGTGCCAGCAGTTTATCAGTTTGGACTAGCGGGAGGGCCCCAGATACGCAGTATTTT
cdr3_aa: CASSLSVWTSGRAPDTQYF

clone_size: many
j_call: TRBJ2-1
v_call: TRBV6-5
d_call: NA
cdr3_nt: TGTGCCAGCAATAGTCCCCGGGGAGATGAGCAGTTCTTC
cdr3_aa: CASNSPRGDEQFF

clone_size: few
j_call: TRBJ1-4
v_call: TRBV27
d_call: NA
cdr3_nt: TGTGCCAGCAAGTCGGGATATGGAACTAATGAAAAACTGTTTTTT
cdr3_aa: CASKSGYGTNEKLFF

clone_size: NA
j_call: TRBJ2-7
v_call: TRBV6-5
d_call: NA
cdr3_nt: TGTGCCAGCAGCCGACTGTCAGCGATCTACGAGCAGTACTTC
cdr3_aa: CASSRLSAIYEQYF

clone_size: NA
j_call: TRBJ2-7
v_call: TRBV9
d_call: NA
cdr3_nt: TGTGCCAGCAGCGATGGAAGGGATCACGAGCAGTACTTC
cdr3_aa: CASSDGRDHEQYF

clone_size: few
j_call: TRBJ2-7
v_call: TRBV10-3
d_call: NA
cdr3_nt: TGTGCCATCAGCTCTGCGGCGGGTGACTACGAGCAGTACTTC
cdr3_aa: CAISSAAGDYEQYF

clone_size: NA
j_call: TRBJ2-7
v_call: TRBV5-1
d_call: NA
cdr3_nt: TGCGCCAGCAGCTTTGGCGGGATGGCCTACGAGCAGTACTTC
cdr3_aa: CASSFGGMAYEQYF

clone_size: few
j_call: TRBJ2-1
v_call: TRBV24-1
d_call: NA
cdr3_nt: TGTGCCACCAGTGAGTATAATGAGCAGTTCTTC
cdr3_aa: CATSEYNEQFF

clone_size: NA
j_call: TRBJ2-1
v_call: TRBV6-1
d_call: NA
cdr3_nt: TGTGCCAGCAGCCCCCGAACAGTTAATGAGCAGTTCTTC
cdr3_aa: CASSPRTVNEQFF